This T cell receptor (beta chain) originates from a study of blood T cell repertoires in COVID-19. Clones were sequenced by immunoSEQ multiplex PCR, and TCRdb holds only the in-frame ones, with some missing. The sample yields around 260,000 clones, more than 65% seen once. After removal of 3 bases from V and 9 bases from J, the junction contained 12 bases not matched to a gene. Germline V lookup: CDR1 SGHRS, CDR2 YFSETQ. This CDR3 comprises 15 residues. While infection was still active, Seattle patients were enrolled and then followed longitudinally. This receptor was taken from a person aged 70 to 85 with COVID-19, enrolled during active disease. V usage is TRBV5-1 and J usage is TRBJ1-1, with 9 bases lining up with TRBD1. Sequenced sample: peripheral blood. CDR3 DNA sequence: TGCGCCAGCAGCTACAGGGGGCTTGGCGCAAGTCAAGCTTTCTTT. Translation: CASSYRGLGASQAFF.